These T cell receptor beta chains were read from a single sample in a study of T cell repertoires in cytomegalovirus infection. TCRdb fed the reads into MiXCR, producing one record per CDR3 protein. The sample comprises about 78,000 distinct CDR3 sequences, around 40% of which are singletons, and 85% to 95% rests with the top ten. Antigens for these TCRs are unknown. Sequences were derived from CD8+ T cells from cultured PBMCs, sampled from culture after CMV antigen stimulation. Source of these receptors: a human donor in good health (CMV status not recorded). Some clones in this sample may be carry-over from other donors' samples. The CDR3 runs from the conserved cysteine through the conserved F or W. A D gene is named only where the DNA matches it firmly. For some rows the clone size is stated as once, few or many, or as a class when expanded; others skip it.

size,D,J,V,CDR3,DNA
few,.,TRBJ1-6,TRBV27,CASSLYRTPSSYNSPLHF,TGTGCCAGCAGTTTATATCGGACGCCGAGCTCCTATAATTCACCCCTCCACTTT
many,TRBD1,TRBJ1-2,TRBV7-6,CASSLARTGDYGYTF,TGTGCCAGCAGCTTAGCTCGGACAGGGGATTACGGCTACACCTTC
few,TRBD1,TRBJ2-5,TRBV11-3,CASSPTGTGNEETQYF,TGTGCCAGCAGCCCTACCGGGACAGGGAATGAAGAGACCCAGTACTTC
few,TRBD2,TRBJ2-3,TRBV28,CASSTPGGWDTDTQYF,TGTGCCAGCAGCACCCCGGGGGGATGGGACACAGATACGCAGTATTTT
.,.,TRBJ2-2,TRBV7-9,CASSTGTKNTGELFF,TGTGCCAGCAGCACCGGGACAAAAAACACCGGGGAGCTGTTTTTT
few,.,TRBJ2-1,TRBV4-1,CASSHPRRGSTYNEQFF,TGCGCCAGCAGCCACCCTCGGAGGGGGAGTACCTACAATGAGCAGTTCTTC
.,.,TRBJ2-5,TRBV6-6,CASSYVASQETQYF,TGTGCCAGCAGTTACGTGGCCAGCCAAGAGACCCAGTACTTC
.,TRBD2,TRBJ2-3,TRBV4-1,CASSQWRGADTQYF,TGCGCCAGCAGCCAATGGCGGGGGGCGGATACGCAGTATTTT
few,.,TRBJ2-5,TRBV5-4,CASSLGAYITIQETQYF,TGTGCCAGCAGCTTGGGGGCCTACATTACTATACAAGAGACCCAGTACTTC
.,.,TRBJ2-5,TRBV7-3,CASSPSGAAETQYF,TGTGCCAGCAGCCCCTCGGGGGCAGCGGAGACCCAGTACTTC
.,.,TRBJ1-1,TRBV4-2,CASSQVDGANTEAFF,TGTGCCAGCAGCCAAGTAGATGGTGCGAACACTGAAGCTTTCTTT
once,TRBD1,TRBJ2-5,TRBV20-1,CSASPRDSYQETQYF,TGCAGTGCTAGCCCCCGGGACAGCTACCAAGAGACCCAGTACTTC
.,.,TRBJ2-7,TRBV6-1,CASSGKQVSSSYEQYF,TGTGCCAGCAGTGGGAAACAGGTGTCCAGCTCCTACGAGCAGTACTTC
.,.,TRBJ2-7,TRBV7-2,CASSLELHNYEQYF,TGTGCCAGCAGCTTAGAGCTACACAACTACGAGCAGTACTTC
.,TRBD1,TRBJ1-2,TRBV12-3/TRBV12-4,CASSQGTGGYGYTF,TGTGCCAGCAGTCAGGGGACAGGCGGCTATGGCTACACCTTC
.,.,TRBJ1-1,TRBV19,CASSSFFPGEFSTEAFF,TGTGCCAGTAGCTCCTTCTTCCCAGGGGAATTTAGCACTGAAGCTTTCTTT
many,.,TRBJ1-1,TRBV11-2,CASSWGKITEAFF,TGTGCCAGCAGCTGGGGGAAAATCACTGAAGCTTTCTTT
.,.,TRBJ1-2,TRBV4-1,CASSQGVYGYTF,TGCGCCAGCAGCCAAGGCGTCTATGGCTACACCTTC
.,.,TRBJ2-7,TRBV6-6,CASSFIRDGNSYEQYF,TGTGCCAGCAGCTTCATCCGGGACGGGAACTCCTACGAGCAGTACTTC
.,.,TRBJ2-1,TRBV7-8,CASSSMDTEQFF,TGTGCCAGCAGCTCCATGGACACTGAGCAGTTCTTC
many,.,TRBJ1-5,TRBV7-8,CASSQTVPAASGNQPQHF,TGTGCCAGCAGCCAGACGGTTCCAGCAGCCAGCGGCAATCAGCCCCAGCATTTT